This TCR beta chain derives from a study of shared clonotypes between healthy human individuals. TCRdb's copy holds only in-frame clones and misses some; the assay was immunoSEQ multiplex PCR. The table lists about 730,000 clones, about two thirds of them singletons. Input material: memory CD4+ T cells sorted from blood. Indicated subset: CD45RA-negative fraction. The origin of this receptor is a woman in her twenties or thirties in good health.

The DNA for the CDR3 is TGTGCCAGCAGTTCTCCGGCCCTCGAGACCCAGTACTTC. Its protein is CASSSPALETQYF. The chain couples TRBV28 to TRBJ2-5; D remains ambiguous. The CDR3 is 13 amino acids. The ends were cut back, 4 bases at V and 5 bases at J, with 11 bases in the middle. Germline V lookup: CDR1 MDHEN, CDR2 SYDVKM.